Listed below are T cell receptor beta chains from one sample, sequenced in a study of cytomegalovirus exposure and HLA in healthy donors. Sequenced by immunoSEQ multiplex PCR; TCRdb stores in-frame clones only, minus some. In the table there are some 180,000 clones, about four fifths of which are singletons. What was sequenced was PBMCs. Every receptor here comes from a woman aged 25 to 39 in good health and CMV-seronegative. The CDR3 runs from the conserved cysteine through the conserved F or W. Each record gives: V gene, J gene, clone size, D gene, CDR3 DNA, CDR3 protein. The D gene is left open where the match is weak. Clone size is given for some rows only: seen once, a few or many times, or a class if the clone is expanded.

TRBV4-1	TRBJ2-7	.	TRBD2	TGCGCCAGCAGCCGGGAGCGGGGGGGCCCGACCTACGAGCAGTACTTC	CASSRERGGPTYEQYF
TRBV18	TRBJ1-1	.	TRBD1	TGTGCCAGCTCACCAGAACAGGGGCGCATGAACACTGAAGCTTTCTTT	CASSPEQGRMNTEAFF
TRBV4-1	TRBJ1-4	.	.	TGCGCCAGCAGCCAAGGCTTGCGACCGGGTAATGAAAAACTGTTTTTT	CASSQGLRPGNEKLFF
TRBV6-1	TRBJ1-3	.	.	TGTGCCAGCAGTGAAGATGGGCTCCCCTACTCTGGAAACACCATATATTTT	CASSEDGLPYSGNTIYF
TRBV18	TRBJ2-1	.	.	TGTGCCAGCTCACCCGGGACTGCCTCCTACAATGAGCAGTTCTTC	CASSPGTASYNEQFF
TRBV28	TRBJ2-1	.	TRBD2	TGTGCCAGCAGTTCCCTAGCGGGGGGGTACAATGAGCAGTTCTTC	CASSSLAGGYNEQFF
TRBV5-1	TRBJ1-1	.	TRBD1	TGCGCCAGCAGCACGACAGGGTGGACTGAAGCTTTCTTT	CASSTTGWTEAFF
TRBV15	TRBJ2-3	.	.	TGTGCCACCAGCAGCCTAGAATTCGGGCGCGGGAGCACAGATACGCAGTATTTT	CATSSLEFGRGSTDTQYF
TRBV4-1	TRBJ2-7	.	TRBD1	TGCGCCAGCAGCCAAGAATCAGGGACAGGGAGCTACGAGCAGTACTTC	CASSQESGTGSYEQYF
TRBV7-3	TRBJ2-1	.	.	TGTGCCAGCAGCCCACACCCTCCGGGCGGGGCAAACAATGAGCAGTTCTTC	CASSPHPPGGANNEQFF
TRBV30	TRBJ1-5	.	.	TGTGCCTGGAGTGTACGCAGTAGCAATCAGCCCCAGCATTTT	CAWSVRSSNQPQHF
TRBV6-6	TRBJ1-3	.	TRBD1	TGTGCCAGCAGTTCCAACCTAAACAGGGGTGGAAACACCATATATTTT	CASSSNLNRGGNTIYF
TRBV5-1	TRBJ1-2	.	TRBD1	TGCGCCAGCAGCTCTGAAGGGACAGGTTATGGCTACACCTTC	CASSSEGTGYGYTF
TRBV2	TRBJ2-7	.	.	TGTGCCAGCAGTGGAGACGGGACACATGAGCAGTACTTC	CASSGDGTHEQYF
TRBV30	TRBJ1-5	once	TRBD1	TGTGCCTGGAGTGTACGAGGGACAGGCTATAGCAATCAGCCCCAGCATTTT	CAWSVRGTGYSNQPQHF
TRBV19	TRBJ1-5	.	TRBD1	TGTGCCAGTAACCTGGGACAGGGGAATCAGCCCCAGCATTTT	CASNLGQGNQPQHF
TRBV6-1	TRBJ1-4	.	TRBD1	TGTGCCAGCACCCCAGGACAGGGGTGGAATGAAAAACTGTTTTTT	CASTPGQGWNEKLFF
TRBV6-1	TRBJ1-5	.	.	TGTGCCGTCGAACGGGTCGGAGATCGGGTTCAGCCCCAGCATTTT	CAVERVGDRVQPQHF
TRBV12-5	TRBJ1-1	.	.	TGTGCTAGTGGTAATGATCAACAGGGTATCGACACTGAAGCTTTCTTT	CASGNDQQGIDTEAFF
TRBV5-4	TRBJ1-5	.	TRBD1	TGTGCCAGCAGCTTGGACGGACAGGGCTTCAATCAGCCCCAGCATTTT	CASSLDGQGFNQPQHF
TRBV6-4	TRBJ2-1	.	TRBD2	TGTGCCAGCAGTGGGACTAGCGGGGGATACAATGAGCAGTTCTTC	CASSGTSGGYNEQFF
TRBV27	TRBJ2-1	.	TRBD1	TGTGCCAGCAGAAAAAACGACGGGACAGGAGGCGGCGAGCAGTTCTTC	CASRKNDGTGGGEQFF
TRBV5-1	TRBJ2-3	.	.	TGCGCCAGCAGCGTACCCACAGCCACAGATACGCAGTATTTT	CASSVPTATDTQYF
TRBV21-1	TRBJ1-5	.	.	TGTGCCAGCAGCAACAGTAGCAATCAGCCCCAGCATTTT	CASSNSSNQPQHF
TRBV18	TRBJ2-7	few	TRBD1	TGTGCCAGCTCACCACCGTCCACAGGGGGCTACGAGCAGTACTTC	CASSPPSTGGYEQYF
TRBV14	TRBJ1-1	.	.	TGTGCCAGCAGCCAAACGGACACGAACACTGAAGCTTTCTTT	CASSQTDTNTEAFF
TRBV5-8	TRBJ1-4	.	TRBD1	TGTGCCAGCAATCGGGACAGGGTCGAAAAACTGTTTTTT	CASNRDRVEKLFF
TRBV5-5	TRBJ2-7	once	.	TGTGCCAGCAGCTTGGAACAGGGTTGGAAATACGAGCAGTACTTC	CASSLEQGWKYEQYF
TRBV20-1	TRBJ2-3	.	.	TGCAGTGCCGGACTAACAGATACGCAGTATTTT	CSAGLTDTQYF
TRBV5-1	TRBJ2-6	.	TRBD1	TGCGCCAGCAGCGGTGGGACAGGGATGGCCAACGTCCTGACTTTC	CASSGGTGMANVLTF
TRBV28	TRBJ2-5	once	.	TGTGCCAGCAGTCTCCCTTTGACAACCCAGTACTTC	CASSLPLTTQYF
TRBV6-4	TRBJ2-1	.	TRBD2	TGTGCCAGCAGCCGGACTAGCGGGGGGTCCAATGAGCAGTTCTTC	CASSRTSGGSNEQFF
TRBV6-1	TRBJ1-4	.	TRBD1	TGTGCCAGCAGTGAACCCGGGACAGGGAAGGAAAAACTGTTTTTT	CASSEPGTGKEKLFF
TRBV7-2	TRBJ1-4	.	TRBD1	TGTGCCAGCAGCTCCGGGACAGGGGGCCTCACTAATGAAAAACTGTTTTTT	CASSSGTGGLTNEKLFF